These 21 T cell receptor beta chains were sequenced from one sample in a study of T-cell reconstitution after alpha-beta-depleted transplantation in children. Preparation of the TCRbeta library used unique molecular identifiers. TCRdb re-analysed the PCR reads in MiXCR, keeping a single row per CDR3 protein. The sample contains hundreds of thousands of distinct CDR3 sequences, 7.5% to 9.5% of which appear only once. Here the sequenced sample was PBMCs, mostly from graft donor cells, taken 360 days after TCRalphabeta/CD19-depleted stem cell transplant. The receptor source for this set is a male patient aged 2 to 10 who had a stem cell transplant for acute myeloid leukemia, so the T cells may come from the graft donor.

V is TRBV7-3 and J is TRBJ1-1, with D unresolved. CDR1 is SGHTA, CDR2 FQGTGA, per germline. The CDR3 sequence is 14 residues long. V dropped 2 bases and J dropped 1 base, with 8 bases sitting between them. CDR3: CASSLDPQNTEAFF. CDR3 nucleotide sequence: TGTGCCAGCAGCTTAGACCCTCAGAACACTGAAGCTTTCTTT.

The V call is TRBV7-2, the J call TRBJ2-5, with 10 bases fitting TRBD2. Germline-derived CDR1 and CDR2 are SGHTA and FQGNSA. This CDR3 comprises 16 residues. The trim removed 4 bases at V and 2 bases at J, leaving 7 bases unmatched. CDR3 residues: CASSSRLAGSQETQYF. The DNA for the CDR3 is TGTGCCAGCAGCTCCCGACTAGCGGGCTCACAAGAGACCCAGTACTTC.

The CDR3 DNA follows: TGTGCCAGCAGCCCTACACGGCGACAGGGGTGGGCGAACACCGGGGAGCTGTTTTTT. This codes for CASSPTRRQGWANTGELFF. The V gene is TRBV11-1, the J gene TRBJ2-2; 8 positions match TRBD1. The CDR3 runs to 19 residues. Germline trimming cut 5 bases from V and 0 bases from J; bases unmatched to any gene: 14. Germline V gene data show CDR1 as SGHAT and CDR2 as FQDESV (reference sequence).

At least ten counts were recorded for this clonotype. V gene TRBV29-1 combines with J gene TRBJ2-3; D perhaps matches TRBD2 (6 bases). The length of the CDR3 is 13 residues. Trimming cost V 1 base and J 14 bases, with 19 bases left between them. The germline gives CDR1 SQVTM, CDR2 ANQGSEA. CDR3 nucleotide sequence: TGCAGCGTTGAAGGGGGGACTCGCGCTTTGCCGTATTTT. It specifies CSVEGGTRALPYF.

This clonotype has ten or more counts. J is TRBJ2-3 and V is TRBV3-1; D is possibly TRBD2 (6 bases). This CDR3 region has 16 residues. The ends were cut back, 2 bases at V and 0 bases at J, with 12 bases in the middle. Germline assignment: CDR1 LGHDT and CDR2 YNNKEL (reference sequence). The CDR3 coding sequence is TGTGCCAGCAGCCAAATTCGGGAGACTAGCACAGATACGCAGTATTTT. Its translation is CASSQIRETSTDTQYF.

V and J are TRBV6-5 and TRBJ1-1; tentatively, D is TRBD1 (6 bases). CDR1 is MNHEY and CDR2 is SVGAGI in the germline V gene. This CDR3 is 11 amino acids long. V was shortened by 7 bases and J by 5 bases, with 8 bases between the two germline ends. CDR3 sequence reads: CASKGGTEAFF. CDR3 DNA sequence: TGTGCCAGCAAAGGGGGGACTGAAGCTTTCTTT.

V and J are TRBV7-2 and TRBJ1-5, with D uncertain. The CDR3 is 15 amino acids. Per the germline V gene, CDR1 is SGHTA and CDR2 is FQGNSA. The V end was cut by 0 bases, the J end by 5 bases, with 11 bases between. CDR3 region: CASSLAPGWDQPQHF. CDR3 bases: TGTGCCAGCAGCTTAGCGCCGGGGTGGGATCAGCCCCAGCATTTT.

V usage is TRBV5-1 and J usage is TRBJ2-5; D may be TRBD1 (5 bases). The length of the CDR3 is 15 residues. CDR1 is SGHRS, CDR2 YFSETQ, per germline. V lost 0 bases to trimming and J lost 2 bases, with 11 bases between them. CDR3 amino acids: CASSLVAGMQETQYF. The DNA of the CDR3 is TGCGCCAGCAGCTTGGTTGCAGGGATGCAAGAGACCCAGTACTTC. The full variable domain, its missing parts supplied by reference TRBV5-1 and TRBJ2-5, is KAGVTQTPRYLIKTRGQQVTLSCSPISGHRSVSWYQQTPGQGLQFLFEYFSETQRNKGNFPGRFSGRQFSNSRSEMNVSTLELGDSALYLCASSLVAGMQETQYFGPGTRLLVL.

The CDR3 loop reads CASSGGGGFTGELFF. The DNA for the CDR3 is TGTGCCAGCAGCGGCGGTGGGGGCTTCACCGGGGAGCTGTTTTTT. The rearrangement joins TRBV7-9 to TRBJ2-2; a weak D match, TRBD1 (6 bases). CDR3 length: 15 residues. Between the trimmed V and J ends, which lost 5 bases and 4 bases, there was a span of 14 bases. Looked up from germline, CDR1 is SEHNR and CDR2 is FQNEAQ (reference sequence).

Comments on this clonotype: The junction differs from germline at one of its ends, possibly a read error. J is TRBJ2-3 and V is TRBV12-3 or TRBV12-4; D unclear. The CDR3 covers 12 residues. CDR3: CASSLEASRQFF. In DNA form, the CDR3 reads TGTGCCAGCAGTTTAGAAGCCTCCCGCCAATTTTTT.

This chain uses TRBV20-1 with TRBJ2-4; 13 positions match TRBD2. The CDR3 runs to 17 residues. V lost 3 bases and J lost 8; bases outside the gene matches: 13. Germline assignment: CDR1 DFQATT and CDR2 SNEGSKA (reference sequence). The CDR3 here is CSASQLAGGWGRDIQYF. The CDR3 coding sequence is TGCAGTGCTAGCCAACTAGCGGGAGGGTGGGGGAGGGACATTCAGTACTTC.

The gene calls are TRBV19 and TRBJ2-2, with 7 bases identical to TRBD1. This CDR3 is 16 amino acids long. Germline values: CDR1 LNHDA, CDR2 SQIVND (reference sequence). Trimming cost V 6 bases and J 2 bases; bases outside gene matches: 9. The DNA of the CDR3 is TGTGCCAGTAGCCTATCAACAGGGGTAAACACCGGGGAGCTGTTTTTT. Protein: CASSLSTGVNTGELFF.

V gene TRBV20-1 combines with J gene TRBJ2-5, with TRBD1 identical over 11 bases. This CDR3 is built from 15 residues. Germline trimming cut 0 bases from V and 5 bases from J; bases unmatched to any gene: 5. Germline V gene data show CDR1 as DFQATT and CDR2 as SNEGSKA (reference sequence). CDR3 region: CSAREFGQGAETQYF. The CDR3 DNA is TGCAGTGCTAGAGAGTTCGGACAGGGGGCCGAGACCCAGTACTTC.

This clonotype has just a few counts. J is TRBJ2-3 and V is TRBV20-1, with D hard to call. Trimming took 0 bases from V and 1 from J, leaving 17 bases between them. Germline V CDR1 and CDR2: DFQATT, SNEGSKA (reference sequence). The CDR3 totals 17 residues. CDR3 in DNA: TGCAGTGCTAGAGATTTGGGGATATTGGCTGGCACAGATACGCAGTATTTT. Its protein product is CSARDLGILAGTDTQYF.

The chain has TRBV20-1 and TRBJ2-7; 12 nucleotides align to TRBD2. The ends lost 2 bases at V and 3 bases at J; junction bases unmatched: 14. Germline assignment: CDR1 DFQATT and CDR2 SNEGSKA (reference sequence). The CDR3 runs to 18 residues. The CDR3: CSARRLAGGPRQFYEQYF. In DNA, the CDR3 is TGCAGTGCTAGACGTCTAGCGGGAGGGCCCAGACAGTTCTACGAGCAGTACTTC.

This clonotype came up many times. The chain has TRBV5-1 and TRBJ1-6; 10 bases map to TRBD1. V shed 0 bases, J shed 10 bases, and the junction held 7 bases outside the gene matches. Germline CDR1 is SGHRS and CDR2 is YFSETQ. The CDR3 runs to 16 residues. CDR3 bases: TGCGCCAGCAGCTTGGGACAGGGGGCGGATAGCTCACCCCTCCACTTT. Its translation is CASSLGQGADSSPLHF.

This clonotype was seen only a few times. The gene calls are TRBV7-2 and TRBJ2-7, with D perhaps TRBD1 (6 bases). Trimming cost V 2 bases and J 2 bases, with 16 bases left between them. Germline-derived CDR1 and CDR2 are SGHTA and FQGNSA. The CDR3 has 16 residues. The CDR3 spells CASSLYGDIYPYEQYF. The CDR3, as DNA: TGTGCCAGCAGCTTATACGGGGACATATACCCCTACGAGCAGTACTTC.

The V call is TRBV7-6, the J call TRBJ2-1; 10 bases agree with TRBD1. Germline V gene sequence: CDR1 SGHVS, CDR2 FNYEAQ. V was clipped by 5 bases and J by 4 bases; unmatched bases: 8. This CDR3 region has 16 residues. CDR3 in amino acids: CASSRSGTGAYNEQFF. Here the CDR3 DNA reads TGTGCCAGCAGCCGATCCGGGACAGGGGCATACAATGAGCAGTTCTTC.

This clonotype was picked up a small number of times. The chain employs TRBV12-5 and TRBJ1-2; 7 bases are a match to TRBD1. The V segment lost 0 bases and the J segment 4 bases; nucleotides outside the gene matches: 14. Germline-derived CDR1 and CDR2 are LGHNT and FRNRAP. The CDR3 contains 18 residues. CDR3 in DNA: TGTGCTAGTGGTTTGGTACCCCAGCGAGGGACAGCCAGCTATGGCTACACCTTC. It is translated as CASGLVPQRGTASYGYTF.

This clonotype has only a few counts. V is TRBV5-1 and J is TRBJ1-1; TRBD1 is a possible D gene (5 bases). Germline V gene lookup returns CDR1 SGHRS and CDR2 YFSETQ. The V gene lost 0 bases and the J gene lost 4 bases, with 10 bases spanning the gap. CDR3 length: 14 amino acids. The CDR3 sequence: CASSLEGAGTEAFF. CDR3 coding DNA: TGCGCCAGCAGCTTGGAAGGGGCCGGCACTGAAGCTTTCTTT.

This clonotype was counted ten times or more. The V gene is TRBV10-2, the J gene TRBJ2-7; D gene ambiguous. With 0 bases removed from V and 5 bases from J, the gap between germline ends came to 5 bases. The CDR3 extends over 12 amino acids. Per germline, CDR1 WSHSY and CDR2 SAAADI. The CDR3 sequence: CASSESSHEQYV. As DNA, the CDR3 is TGCGCCAGCAGTGAGTCCAGTCACGAGCAGTACGTC.